This T cell receptor (beta chain) was documented in a study of cytomegalovirus exposure and HLA in healthy donors. PCR primers comprised 60 Vbeta and 13 Jbeta primers. Profiling relied on immunoSEQ multiplex PCR, and the TCRdb table lists in-frame clones only, not all of them. The sample has roughly 93,000 clones; 74% are singletons. CDR3 length: 17 residues. The V segment lost 5 bases and the J segment 6 bases; nucleotides outside the gene matches: 9. Germline V gene sequence: CDR1 SEHNR, CDR2 FQNEAQ (reference sequence). The J gene is TRBJ2-2, the V gene TRBV7-9, with 13 bases aligning to TRBD2. This TCR was sampled from a male donor in good health and CMV-seronegative. Sequenced: PBMCs. As DNA, the CDR3 is TGTGCCAGCAGCCCTACACCGGGACTAGCGGGATCCGGGGAGCTGTTTTTT. Translated: CASSPTPGLAGSGELFF.